A selection of T cell receptor beta chains follows, all from one sample in a study of response to subunit inactivated influenza vaccine. MiXCR, applied by TCRdb to the RT-PCR reads, yields one record per CDR3 protein. The sample has hundreds of thousands of distinct CDR3 sequences; 11% to 15% are singletons. Material: PBMCs from blood, obtained 14 days before vaccination. The receptors shown here come from a man over 45 who received an inactivated influenza vaccine. Both conserved end residues are part of each CDR3. D genes are given only for firm matches. Expanded clones are given a class, and other clones once, few, many or no size at all.

size: .; J: TRBJ2-7; V: TRBV28; D: TRBD2; CDR3: CASNAPGGPTYEQYF; DNA: TGTGCCAGCAATGCCCCGGGGGGACCAACCTACGAGCAGTACTTC
size: .; J: TRBJ2-3; V: TRBV5-1; D: .; CDR3: CASSYTSPGRPDTQYF; DNA: TGCGCCAGCAGCTACACCTCCCCAGGGAGGCCAGATACGCAGTATTTT
size: .; J: TRBJ1-5; V: TRBV20-1; D: .; CDR3: CSARVEGSYGQPQHF; DNA: TGCAGTGCTAGAGTTGAGGGTAGTTATGGTCAGCCCCAGCATTTT
size: few; J: TRBJ2-1; V: TRBV12-3/TRBV12-4; D: TRBD2; CDR3: CASRGRGGAYNEQFF; DNA: TGTGCCAGCAGAGGCCGGGGGGGGGCCTACAATGAGCAGTTCTTC
size: few; J: TRBJ1-2; V: TRBV28; D: .; CDR3: CASGAARDGYTF; DNA: TGTGCCAGCGGGGCCGCAAGGGATGGCTACACCTTC
size: few; J: TRBJ2-1; V: TRBV7-3; D: .; CDR3: CASSLQELPRTYNEQFF; DNA: TGTGCCAGCAGCCTACAAGAACTACCTAGAACCTACAATGAGCAGTTCTTC
size: few; J: TRBJ1-1; V: TRBV3-1; D: .; CDR3: CASSQGGQTNTEAFF; DNA: TGTGCCAGCAGCCAAGGGGGTCAAACGAACACTGAAGCTTTCTTT
size: few; J: TRBJ2-3; V: TRBV4-3; D: .; CDR3: CASSHPSGLGTDTQYF; DNA: TGCGCCAGCAGCCACCCCAGCGGGCTGGGCACAGATACGCAGTATTTT
size: few; J: TRBJ2-1; V: TRBV7-2; D: .; CDR3: CASSLTRNEQFF; DNA: TGTGCCAGCAGCCTTACTCGCAATGAGCAGTTCTTC
size: few; J: TRBJ1-1; V: TRBV4-3; D: .; CDR3: CASSRSTGLNTEAFF; DNA: TGCGCCAGCAGCCGATCTACAGGGTTGAACACTGAAGCTTTCTTT